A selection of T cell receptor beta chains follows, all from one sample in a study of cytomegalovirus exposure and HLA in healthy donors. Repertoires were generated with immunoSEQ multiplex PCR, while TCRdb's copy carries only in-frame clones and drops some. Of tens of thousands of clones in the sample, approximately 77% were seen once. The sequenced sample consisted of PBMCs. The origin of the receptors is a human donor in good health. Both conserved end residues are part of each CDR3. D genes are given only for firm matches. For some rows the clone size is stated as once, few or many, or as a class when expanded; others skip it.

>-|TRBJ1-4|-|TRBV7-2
TGTGCCAGCAGCCCCCAGAGGAGGAGTGAAGAAAAACTGTTTTTT
CASSPQRRSEEKLFF
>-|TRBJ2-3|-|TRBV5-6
TGTGCCAGCAGCGGGGGGAAGCGGACTCCTAGCACAGATACGCAGTATTTT
CASSGGKRTPSTDTQYF
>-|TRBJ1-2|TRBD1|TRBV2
TGTGCCAGCCGAGGCGGGGGACAGGGGGCGCGGGGTAACTATGGCTACACCTTC
CASRGGGQGARGNYGYTF
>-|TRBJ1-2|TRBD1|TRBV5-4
TGTGCCAGCAGCCCACCCGGGACAGGGCTTAATTATGGCTACACCTTC
CASSPPGTGLNYGYTF
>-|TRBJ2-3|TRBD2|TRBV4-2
TGTGCCAGCAGCCAAGATCGGCTAGCGGGAGTCGGGGTGGGCACAGATACGCAGTATTTT
CASSQDRLAGVGVGTDTQYF
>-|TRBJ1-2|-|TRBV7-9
TGTGCCAGCAGCCCTGGTGGGTCCCAGGGTTACTATGGCTACACCTTC
CASSPGGSQGYYGYTF
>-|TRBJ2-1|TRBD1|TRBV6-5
TGTGCCAGCACCCTAACAGGGGCGCGAGGTGAGCAGTTCTTC
CASTLTGARGEQFF
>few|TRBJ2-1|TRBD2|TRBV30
TGTGCCTTTACTGATAGCGGGAAAAACAATGAGCAGTTCTTC
CAFTDSGKNNEQFF
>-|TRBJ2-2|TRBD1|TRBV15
TGTGCCACCAGCAGAGATACAGACAGGGGAAGGTGGACCGGGGAGCTGTTTTTT
CATSRDTDRGRWTGELFF
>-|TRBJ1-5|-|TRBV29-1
TGCAGCGTTGGATGGGGGGTAAGTCAGCCCCAGCATTTT
CSVGWGVSQPQHF
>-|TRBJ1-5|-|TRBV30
TGTGCCTGGAGTGCAGGGGTAAAGGCACCGCATTTT
CAWSAGVKAPHF
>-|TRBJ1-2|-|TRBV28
TGTGCCAGCAGTTCCCCGAGGGGGAGCTATGGCTACACCTTC
CASSSPRGSYGYTF
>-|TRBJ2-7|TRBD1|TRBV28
TGTGCCAGCAGGCGTGACAGGGGGCGCTACGAGCAGTACTTC
CASRRDRGRYEQYF
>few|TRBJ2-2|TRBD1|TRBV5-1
TGCGCCAGCAGGCCGGGACAGGGATTTACCGGGGAGCTGTTTTTT
CASRPGQGFTGELFF
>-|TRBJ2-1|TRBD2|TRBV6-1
TGTGCCAGCGTAATAGCGGGGGCCAATGAGCAGTTCTTC
CASVIAGANEQFF